The rows below give T cell receptor beta chains drawn from one sample of a study of T cell repertoires in cytomegalovirus infection. These receptors have no known antigen. TCRdb recomputed calls from the reads with MiXCR, one row per CDR3 protein. The sample lists about 770,000 distinct CDR3 sequences; about 28% were seen once. The sample here was cultured CD8+ T cells from PBMCs, taken from culture after CMV antigen stimulation. The source of these receptors is a human donor in good health (CMV status not recorded). Some clones in this sample may be carry-over from other donors' samples. The CDR3 runs from the conserved cysteine through the conserved F or W. A D gene is named only where the DNA matches it firmly. Some rows mark clone size as missing; the rest say once, few, many or name a class of expanded clone.

j_call d_call v_call clone_size cdr3_aa cdr3_nt
TRBJ2-5 TRBD2 TRBV7-8 - CASSLVGAGARETQYF TGTGCCAGCAGCTTAGTCGGAGCGGGGGCACGAGAGACCCAGTACTTC
TRBJ1-1 - TRBV12-3/TRBV12-4 many CASSMRGLTEAFF TGTGCCAGCAGCATGCGGGGATTGACTGAAGCTTTCTTT
TRBJ2-2 - TRBV19 - CASSIYRANTGELFF TGTGCCAGTAGTATTTACAGGGCGAACACCGGGGAGCTGTTTTTT
TRBJ2-6 - TRBV7-9 many CASSSASGANVLTF TGTGCCAGCAGCTCCGCATCTGGGGCCAACGTCCTGACTTTC
TRBJ2-2 - TRBV3-1 - CASSQVATSSPGELFF TGTGCCAGCAGCCAAGTTGCGACTTCTAGTCCCGGGGAGCTGTTTTTT
TRBJ2-2 - TRBV3-1 many CASSQVIRAGELFF TGTGCCAGCAGCCAAGTCATTCGGGCCGGGGAGCTGTTTTTT
TRBJ2-1 - TRBV5-6 - CASSLDSPEEQFF TGTGCCAGCAGTTTGGACAGCCCGGAGGAGCAGTTCTTC
TRBJ2-2 - TRBV3-1 few CASSQDQPPGVAGELFF TGTGCCAGCAGCCAAGATCAGCCGCCCGGGGTAGCCGGGGAGCTGTTTTTT
TRBJ1-2 - TRBV7-2 many CASSPESNYGYTF TGTGCCAGCAGTCCAGAGTCAAACTATGGCTACACCTTC
TRBJ1-6 - TRBV12-3/TRBV12-4 - CAIKSSYNSPLHF TGTGCCATCAAAAGCTCCTATAATTCACCCCTCCACTTT
TRBJ2-6 - TRBV3-1 - CASRGTTSGANVLTF TGTGCCAGCAGGGGCACTACCTCTGGGGCCAACGTCCTGACTTTC
TRBJ2-5 - TRBV12-3/TRBV12-4 - CASILSMGPQETQYF TGTGCCAGCATTCTATCGATGGGACCGCAAGAGACCCAGTACTTC
TRBJ2-7 - TRBV2 - CASSDHPSSYEQYF TGTGCCAGCAGTGACCACCCGAGCTCCTACGAGCAGTACTTC
TRBJ1-5 - TRBV10-1 - CAIGHYSNQPQHF TGCGCCATCGGACATTATAGCAATCAGCCCCAGCATTTT
TRBJ2-5 - TRBV7-6 many CASSLTRTRETQYF TGTGCCAGCAGCTTAACTCGGACGAGGGAGACCCAGTACTTC
TRBJ2-3 - TRBV28 - CASSLWTEGADTQYF TGTGCCAGCAGTTTATGGACAGAGGGAGCAGATACGCAGTATTTT